This TCR beta chain was captured in a study of blood T cell repertoires in COVID-19. In the study overall: Researchers got acute and convalescent COVID-19 samples from the United States, Italy and Spain. PBMCs, B-cell-depleted T cells, or T cells provided the cDNA or gDNA that made up the material.

The CDR3 has 13 amino acids. V was clipped by 3 bases and J by 2 bases, with 7 bases between them. CDR1 and CDR2 from the germline V gene are SEHNR and FQNEAQ (reference sequence). Per the original methods: How many nucleated cells were present was estimated from reference gene primer amplification. Here immunoSEQ multiplex PCR was the method, and the copy in TCRdb shows in-frame clones only, minus some. The DNA gave D and trimming, while V, J and clone size come from that table. Among approximately 100,000 clones, approximately 92% were seen once, and the ten largest hold approximately 29%. Sequencing used peripheral blood. The rearrangement joins TRBV7-9 to TRBJ1-1; D ambiguous. This sequence originates from a woman older than 75 with acute or convalescent COVID-19. The CDR3 DNA follows: TGTGCCAGCAGCTTGCGGCCAAACACTGAAGCTTTCTTT. Its translation is CASSLRPNTEAFF.